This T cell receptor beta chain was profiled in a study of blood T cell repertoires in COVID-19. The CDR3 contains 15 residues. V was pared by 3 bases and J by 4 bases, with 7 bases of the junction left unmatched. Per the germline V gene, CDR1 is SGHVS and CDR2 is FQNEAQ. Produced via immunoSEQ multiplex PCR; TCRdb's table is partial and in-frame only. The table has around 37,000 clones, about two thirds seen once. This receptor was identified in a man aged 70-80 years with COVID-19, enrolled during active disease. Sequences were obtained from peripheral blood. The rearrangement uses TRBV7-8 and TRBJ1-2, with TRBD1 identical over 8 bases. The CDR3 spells CASSFRQGALYGYTF. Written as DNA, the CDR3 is TGTGCCAGCAGCTTCCGGCAGGGGGCTCTCTATGGCTACACCTTC. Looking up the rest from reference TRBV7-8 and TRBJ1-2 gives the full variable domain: GAGVSQSPRYKVAKRGQDVALRCDPISGHVSLFWYQQALGQGPEFLTYFQNEAQLDKSGLPSDRFFAERPEGSVSTLKIQRTQQEDSAVYLCASSFRQGALYGYTFGSGTRLTVV.